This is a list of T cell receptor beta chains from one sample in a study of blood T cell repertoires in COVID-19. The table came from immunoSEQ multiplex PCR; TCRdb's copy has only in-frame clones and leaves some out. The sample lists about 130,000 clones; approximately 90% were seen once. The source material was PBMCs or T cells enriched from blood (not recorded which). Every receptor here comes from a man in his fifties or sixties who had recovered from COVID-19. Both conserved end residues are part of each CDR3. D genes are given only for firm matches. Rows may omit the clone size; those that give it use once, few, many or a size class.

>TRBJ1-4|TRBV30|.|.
TGTGCCTGGAGTAACCGGGACATTAGCGAAAAACTGTTTTTT
CAWSNRDISEKLFF
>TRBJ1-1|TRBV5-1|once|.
TGCGCCAGCAGCTTGGTTCAGGGATCGGGCACTGAAGCTTTCTTT
CASSLVQGSGTEAFF
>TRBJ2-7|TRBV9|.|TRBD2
TGTGCCAGCAGCGCGGGGGGAGGCGCCTCCTCCTACGAGCAGTACTTC
CASSAGGGASSYEQYF
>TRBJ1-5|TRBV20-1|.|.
TGCAGTGCTAGTGGTCCGCAGCCCCAGCATTTT
CSASGPQPQHF
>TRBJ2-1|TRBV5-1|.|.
TGCGCCAGCAGCTTGTATCTAGGCCCCTACAATGAGCAGTTCTTC
CASSLYLGPYNEQFF
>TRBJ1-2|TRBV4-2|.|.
TGTGCCAGCAGCCCCCGCGGCGGGGGTATAGCTAACTATGGCTACACCTTC
CASSPRGGGIANYGYTF
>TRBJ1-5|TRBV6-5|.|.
TGTGCCAGCAGTTACGTAACAGGTGATAGCAATCAGCCCCAGCATTTT
CASSYVTGDSNQPQHF
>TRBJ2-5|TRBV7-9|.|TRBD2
TGTGCCAGCATCGGGGGGAGCAGGTTAGAGACCCAGTACTTC
CASIGGSRLETQYF
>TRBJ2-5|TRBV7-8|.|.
TGTGCCAGCAGCCCACCTGCAGGGGTAGAAGAGACCCAGTACTTC
CASSPPAGVEETQYF
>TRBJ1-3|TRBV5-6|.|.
TGTGCCAGCAGCCGGGGCGGACTAGGAAACACCATATATTTT
CASSRGGLGNTIYF
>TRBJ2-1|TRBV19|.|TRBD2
TGTGCCAGCGTTGGACTAGCGGGAAGACAGGGATACAATGAGCAGTTCTTC
CASVGLAGRQGYNEQFF
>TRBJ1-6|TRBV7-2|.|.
TGTGCCAGCAGCCCCATTGGGCAGTATAATTCACCCCTCCACTTT
CASSPIGQYNSPLHF
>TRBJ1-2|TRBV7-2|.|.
TGTGCCAGCAGCTACTACAGGGACCCTGGCTACACCTTC
CASSYYRDPGYTF
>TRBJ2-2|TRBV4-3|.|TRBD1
TGCGCCAGCAGCCAATCCCGGGACAGGGAAGGGGCCGGGGAGCTGTTTTTT
CASSQSRDREGAGELFF
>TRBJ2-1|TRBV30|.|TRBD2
TGTGCCTGGAGTGTAGTTGCGGGAGGGGATGAGCAGTTCTTC
CAWSVVAGGDEQFF
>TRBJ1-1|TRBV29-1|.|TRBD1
TGCAGCGTTGCTGGGGGCCAGGGGGTAATGGGGGCCCCTATGAACACTGAAGCTTTCTTT
CSVAGGQGVMGAPMNTEAFF
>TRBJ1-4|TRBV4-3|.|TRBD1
TGCGCCAGCAGCCAAGGGACAGGCACTAATGAAAAACTGTTTTTT
CASSQGTGTNEKLFF
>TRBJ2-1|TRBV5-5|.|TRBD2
TGTGCCAGCAGCTTGGGAGGTAGCGGGGGATACAATGAGCAGTTCTTC
CASSLGGSGGYNEQFF
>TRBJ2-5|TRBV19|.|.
TGTGCCAGTAGTGGGGAGTTGAGGGTGGGAGAGACCCAGTACTTC
CASSGELRVGETQYF
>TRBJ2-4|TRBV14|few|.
TGTGCCAGCAGCCAAGATCAGTATCCCTCTCTAGCCAAAAACATTCAGTACTTC
CASSQDQYPSLAKNIQYF
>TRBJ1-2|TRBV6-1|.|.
TGTGCCAGCAGTGAAGCACAGGCCAGATATGGCTACACCTTC
CASSEAQARYGYTF
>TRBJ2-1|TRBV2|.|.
TGTGCCAGCAGTCAGTATGGAGGTGAGCAGTTCTTC
CASSQYGGEQFF
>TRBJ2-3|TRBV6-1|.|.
TGTGCCAGCAGTGACCACAGGAGCACAGATACGCAGTATTTT
CASSDHRSTDTQYF
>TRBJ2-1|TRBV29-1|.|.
TGCAGCGTTGTCCGGGGTAACAATGAGCAGTTCTTC
CSVVRGNNEQFF
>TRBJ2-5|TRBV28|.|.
TGTGCCAGCAGTCCCTTTAGGGGGTACCAAGAGACCCAGTACTTC
CASSPFRGYQETQYF
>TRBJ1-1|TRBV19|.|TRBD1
TGTGCCAGTAGTATCTCCTCGACAGGGCCCAACACTGAAGCTTTCTTT
CASSISSTGPNTEAFF
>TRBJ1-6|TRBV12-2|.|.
TGTGCAAGTCGCTTAGAAGCCAGGGAAGATTCACCCCTCCACTTT
CASRLEAREDSPLHF
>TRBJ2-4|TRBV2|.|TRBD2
TGTGCCACCCGGCGGGGGGCCAAAAACATTCAGTACTTC
CATRRGAKNIQYF
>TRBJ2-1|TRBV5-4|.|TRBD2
TGTGCCAGCAGCACACGACTAGCGCCCCATGAGCAGTTCTTC
CASSTRLAPHEQFF
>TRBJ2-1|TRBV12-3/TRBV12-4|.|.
TGTGCCAGCGGCTTCCTTGGGGGGGAGCAGTTCTTC
CASGFLGGEQFF
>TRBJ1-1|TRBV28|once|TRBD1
TGTGCCAGCAACCGAAGACAGGGTAGCCCTGAAGCTTTCTTT
CASNRRQGSPEAFF
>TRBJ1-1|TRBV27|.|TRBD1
TGTGCCAGCAGTACCTCCGGCGGGACAGCGCGGGCTTTCTTT
CASSTSGGTARAFF
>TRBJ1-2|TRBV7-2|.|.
TGTGCCAGCAGCTTAGCCAGGGATGGCTATGGCTACACCTTC
CASSLARDGYGYTF
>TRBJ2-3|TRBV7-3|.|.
TGTGCCAGCAGCTACGTTGGGGGGGCGGCAGATACGCAGTATTTT
CASSYVGGAADTQYF